This TCR beta chain was sequenced in a study of shared clonotypes between healthy human individuals. Overall study context: The donor pool was made up of two women and three men aged 18 to 49. The plates for each donor numbered three CD4 naive, three CD4 memory, two CD8 naive and one CD8 memory. Study-wide points: Estimated richness values were generally larger in naive subsets than in memory subsets.

CD4+ cell separation produced CD45RA+ naive and CD45RA-negative memory subsets. CDR1 is MDHEN and CDR2 is SYDVKM in the germline V gene. The CDR3 length is 16 residues. The junction had 13 bases not matched to a gene; V was cut back by 6 bases and J by 3 bases. Concerning this clone itself: Its antigen is not known.

Clones were sequenced by immunoSEQ multiplex PCR, and TCRdb holds only the in-frame ones, with some missing. In the table there are some 1,600,000 clones, about 98% of which are singletons. The chain employs TRBV28 and TRBJ2-7; 8 positions agree with TRBD1. Sequencing was performed on naive CD4+ T cells sorted from blood. Subset described: CD45RA+ positively selected. The TCR originated in a young man in good health. The chain's CDR3 is CASSSEFRTGSYEQYF. The CDR3 nucleotides are TGTGCCAGCAGCAGCGAATTTCGGACAGGGAGCTACGAGCAGTACTTC.